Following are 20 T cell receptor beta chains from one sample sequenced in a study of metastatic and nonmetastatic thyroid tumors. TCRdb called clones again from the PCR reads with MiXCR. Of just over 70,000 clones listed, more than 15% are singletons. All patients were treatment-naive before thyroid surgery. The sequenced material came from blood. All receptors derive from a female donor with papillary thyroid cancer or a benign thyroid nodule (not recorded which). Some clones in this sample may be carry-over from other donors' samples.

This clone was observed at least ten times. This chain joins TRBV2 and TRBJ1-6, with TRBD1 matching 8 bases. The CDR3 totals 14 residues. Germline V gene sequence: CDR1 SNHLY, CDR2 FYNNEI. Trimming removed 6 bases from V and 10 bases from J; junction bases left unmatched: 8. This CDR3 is CASRVAGGNSPLHF. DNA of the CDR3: TGTGCCAGCAGGGTTGCAGGGGGCAACTCACCCCTCCACTTT.

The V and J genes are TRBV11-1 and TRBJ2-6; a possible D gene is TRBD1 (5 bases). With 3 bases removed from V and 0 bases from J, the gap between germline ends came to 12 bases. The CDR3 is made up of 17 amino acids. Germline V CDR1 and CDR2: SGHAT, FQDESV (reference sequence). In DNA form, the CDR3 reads TGTGCCAGCAGCTTTTACAGGTTCGGCTCTGGGGCCAACGTCCTGACTTTC. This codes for CASSFYRFGSGANVLTF.

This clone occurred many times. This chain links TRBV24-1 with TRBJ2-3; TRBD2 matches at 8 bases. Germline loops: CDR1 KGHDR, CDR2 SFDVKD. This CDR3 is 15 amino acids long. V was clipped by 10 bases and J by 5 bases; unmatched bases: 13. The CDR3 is CATGDPGGPVDTQYF. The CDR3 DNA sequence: TGTGCCACGGGGGATCCGGGAGGGCCCGTAGATACGCAGTATTTT.

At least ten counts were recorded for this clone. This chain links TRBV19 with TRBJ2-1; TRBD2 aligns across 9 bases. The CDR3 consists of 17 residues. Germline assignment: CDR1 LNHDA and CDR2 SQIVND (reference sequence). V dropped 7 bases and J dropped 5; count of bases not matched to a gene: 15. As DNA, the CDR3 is TGTGCCAGTACCCTAGCGGGGTTCTCTGCGGAGGACAATGAGCAGTTCTTC. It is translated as CASTLAGFSAEDNEQFF.

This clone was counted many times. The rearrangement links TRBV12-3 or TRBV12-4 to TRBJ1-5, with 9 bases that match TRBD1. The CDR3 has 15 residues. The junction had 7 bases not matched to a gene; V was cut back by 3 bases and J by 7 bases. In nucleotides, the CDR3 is TGTGCCAGCAGTTTCCGGGACAGGGTAAGGCAGCCCCAGCATTTT. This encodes CASSFRDRVRQPQHF.

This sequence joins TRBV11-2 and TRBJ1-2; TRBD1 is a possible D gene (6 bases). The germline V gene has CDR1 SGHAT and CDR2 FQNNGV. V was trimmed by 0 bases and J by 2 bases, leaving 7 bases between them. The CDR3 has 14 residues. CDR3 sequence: CASSLEQGNYGYTF. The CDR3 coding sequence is TGTGCCAGCAGCTTAGAACAGGGCAACTATGGCTACACCTTC. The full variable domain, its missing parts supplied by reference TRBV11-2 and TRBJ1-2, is EAGVAQSPRYKIIEKRQSVAFWCNPISGHATLYWYQQILGQGPKLLIQFQNNGVVDDSQLPKDRFSAERLKGVDSTLKIQPAKLEDSAVYLCASSLEQGNYGYTFGSGTRLTVV.

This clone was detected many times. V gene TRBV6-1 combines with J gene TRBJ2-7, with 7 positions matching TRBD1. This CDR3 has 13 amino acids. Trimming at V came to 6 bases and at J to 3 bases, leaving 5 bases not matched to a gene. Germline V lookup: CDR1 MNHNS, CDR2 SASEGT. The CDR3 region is CASSRQGFYEQYF. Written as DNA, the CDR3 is TGTGCCAGCAGCCGACAGGGCTTCTACGAGCAGTACTTC.

The CDR3 region has the DNA TGTGCCAGCAGCCAAAACAGGGAGGGGGCGAGACTTGAGCAGTTCTTC. It yields the protein CASSQNREGARLEQFF. The gene calls are TRBV4-2 and TRBJ2-1; the D gene could be TRBD1 or TRBD2 (7 bases each). The CDR3 length is 16 residues. V lost 2 bases and J 9 bases, leaving 20 bases between the germline ends. CDR1 and CDR2 (germline): LGHNA, YNFKEQ.

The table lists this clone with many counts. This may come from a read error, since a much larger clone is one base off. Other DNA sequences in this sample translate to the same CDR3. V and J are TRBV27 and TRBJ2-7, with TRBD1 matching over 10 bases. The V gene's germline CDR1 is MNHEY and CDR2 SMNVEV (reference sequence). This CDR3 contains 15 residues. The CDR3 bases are TGTGTCAGCAGCCCCGGAGGGACAGGGGCGGGGGAGCAGTACTTC. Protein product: CVSSPGGTGAGEQYF.

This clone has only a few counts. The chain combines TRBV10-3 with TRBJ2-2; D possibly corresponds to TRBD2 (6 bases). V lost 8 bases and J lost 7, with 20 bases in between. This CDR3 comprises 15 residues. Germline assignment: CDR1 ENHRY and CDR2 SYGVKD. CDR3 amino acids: CAIASEREVNGELFF. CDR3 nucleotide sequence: TGTGCCATCGCCTCAGAGAGGGAGGTCAACGGGGAGCTGTTTTTT.

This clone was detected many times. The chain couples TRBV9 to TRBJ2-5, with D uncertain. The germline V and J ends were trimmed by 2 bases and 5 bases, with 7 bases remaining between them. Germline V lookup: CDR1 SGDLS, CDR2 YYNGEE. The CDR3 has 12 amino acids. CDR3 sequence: CASSVGAETQYF. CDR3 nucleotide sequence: TGTGCCAGCAGCGTGGGTGCCGAGACCCAGTACTTC.

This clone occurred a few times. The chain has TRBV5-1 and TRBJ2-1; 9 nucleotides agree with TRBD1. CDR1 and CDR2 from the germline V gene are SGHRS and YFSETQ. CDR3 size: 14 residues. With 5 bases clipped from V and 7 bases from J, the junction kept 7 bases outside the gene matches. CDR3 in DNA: TGCGCCAGCAGGTGGACAGGGGCGGGGAATGAGCAGTTCTTC. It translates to CASRWTGAGNEQFF.

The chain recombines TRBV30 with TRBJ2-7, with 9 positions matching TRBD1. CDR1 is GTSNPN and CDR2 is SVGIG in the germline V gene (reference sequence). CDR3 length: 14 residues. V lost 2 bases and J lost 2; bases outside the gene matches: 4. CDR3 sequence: CAWSRGQGPYEQYF. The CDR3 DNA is TGTGCCTGGAGTCGGGGACAGGGACCCTACGAGCAGTACTTC.

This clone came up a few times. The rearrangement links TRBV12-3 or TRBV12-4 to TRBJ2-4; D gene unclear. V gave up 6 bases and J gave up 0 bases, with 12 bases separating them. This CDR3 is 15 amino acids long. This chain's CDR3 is CASSRDIPAKNIQYF. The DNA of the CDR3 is TGTGCCAGCAGCCGTGACATACCAGCCAAAAACATTCAGTACTTC.

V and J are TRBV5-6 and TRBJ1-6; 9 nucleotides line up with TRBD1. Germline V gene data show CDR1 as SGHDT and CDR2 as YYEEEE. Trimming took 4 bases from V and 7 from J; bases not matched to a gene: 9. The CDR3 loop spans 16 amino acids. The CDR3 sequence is CASSLRQGVGNSPLHF. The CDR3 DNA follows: TGTGCCAGCAGCCTACGACAGGGGGTGGGGAATTCACCCCTCCACTTT. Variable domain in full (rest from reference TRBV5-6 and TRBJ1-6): DAGVTQSPTHLIKTRGQQVTLRCSPKSGHDTVSWYQQALGQGPQFIFQYYEEEERQRGNFPDRFSGHQFPNYSSELNVNALLLGDSALYLCASSLRQGVGNSPLHFGNGTRLTVT.

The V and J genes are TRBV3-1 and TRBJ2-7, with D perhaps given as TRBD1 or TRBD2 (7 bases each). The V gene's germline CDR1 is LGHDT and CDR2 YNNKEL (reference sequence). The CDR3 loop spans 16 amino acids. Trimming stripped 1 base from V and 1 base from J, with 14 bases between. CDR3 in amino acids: CASSQAGRGRSYEQYF. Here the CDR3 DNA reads TGTGCCAGCAGCCAAGCGGGGAGGGGGCGATCCTACGAGCAGTACTTC.

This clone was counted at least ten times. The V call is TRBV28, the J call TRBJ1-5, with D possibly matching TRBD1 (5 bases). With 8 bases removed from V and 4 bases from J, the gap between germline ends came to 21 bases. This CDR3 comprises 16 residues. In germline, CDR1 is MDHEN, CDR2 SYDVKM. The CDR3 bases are TGTGCCAGCCACGTGGGGCTCTGGGGGGAAAATCAGCCCCAGCATTTT. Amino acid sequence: CASHVGLWGENQPQHF. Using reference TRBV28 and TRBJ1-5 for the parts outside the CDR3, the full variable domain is DVKVTQSSRYLVKRTGEKVFLECVQDMDHENMFWYRQDPGLGLRLIYFSYDVKMKEKGDIPEGYSVSREKKERFSLILESASTNQTSMYLCASHVGLWGENQPQHFGDGTRLSIL.

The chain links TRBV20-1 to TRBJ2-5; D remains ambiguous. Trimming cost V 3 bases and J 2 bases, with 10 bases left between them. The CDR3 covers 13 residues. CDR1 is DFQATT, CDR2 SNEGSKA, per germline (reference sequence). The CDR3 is CSARELYQETQYF. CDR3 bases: TGCAGTGCTAGGGAGCTGTATCAAGAGACCCAGTACTTC.

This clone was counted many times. CDR3 amino acids: CSARDSGTGSGYTF. CDR3 coding DNA: TGCAGTGCTAGAGACTCCGGGACAGGGAGCGGCTACACCTTC. The chain recombines TRBV20-1 with TRBJ1-2; TRBD1 matches at 9 bases. The CDR3 has 14 amino acids. Trimming removed 0 bases from V and 8 bases from J; junction bases left unmatched: 7. Per the germline V gene, CDR1 is DFQATT and CDR2 is SNEGSKA (reference sequence).

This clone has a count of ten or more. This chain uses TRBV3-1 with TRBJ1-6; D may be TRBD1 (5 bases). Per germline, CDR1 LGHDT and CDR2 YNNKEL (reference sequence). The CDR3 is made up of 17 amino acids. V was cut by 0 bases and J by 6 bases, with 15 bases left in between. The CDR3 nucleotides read TGTGCCAGCAGCCAAGATCATTCCACAGGACGTAATTCACCCCTCCACTTT. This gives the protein CASSQDHSTGRNSPLHF.